Sequencing of this T cell receptor (beta chain) was carried out in a study of cytomegalovirus exposure and HLA in healthy donors. Study summary: Later analysis reported that the roughly 130 validation repertoires shared the platform of the approximately 670 first-cohort repertoires. General study results and limits: Researchers catalogued 160 or so TCR beta chains as cytomegalovirus-associated.

Notes on this clone: As yet, its antigen is unknown.

Profiled with immunoSEQ multiplex PCR; TCRdb holds only in-frame clones, not every one. The sample holds some 350,000 clones; approximately 86% are singletons and the top ten take approximately 1.1%. V gave up 1 base and J gave up 8 bases, with 14 bases separating them. The CDR3 length is 15 residues. Germline CDR1 is MNHNS and CDR2 is SASEGT. Input material: PBMCs. The V gene is TRBV6-1, the J gene TRBJ1-4; D gene ambiguous. The receptor was isolated from a woman under 40 in good health and CMV-seropositive. The CDR3 DNA is TGTGCCAGCAGTGAAGGTCGGCAGGAAGGCGAAAAACTGTTTTTT. It yields the protein CASSEGRQEGEKLFF.